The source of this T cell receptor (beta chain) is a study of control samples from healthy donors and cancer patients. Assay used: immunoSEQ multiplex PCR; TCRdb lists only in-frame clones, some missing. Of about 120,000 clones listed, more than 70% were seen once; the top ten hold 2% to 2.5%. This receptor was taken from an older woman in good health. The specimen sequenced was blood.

CDR3 loop: CASSPQGRGEQFF. For the CDR3, the DNA is TGCGCCAGCAGCCCCCAGGGGCGGGGTGAGCAGTTCTTC. V is TRBV5-1 and J is TRBJ2-1, with D perhaps assigned TRBD1 or TRBD2 (6 bases each). In germline, CDR1 is SGHRS, CDR2 YFSETQ. This CDR3 has 13 residues. Trimming shortened V by 4 bases and J by 9 bases, and 14 bases separated the two germline ends.